This T cell receptor beta chain was obtained from a study of cytomegalovirus exposure and HLA in healthy donors. PCR was performed using 60 Vbeta and 13 Jbeta primers. Assay used: immunoSEQ multiplex PCR; TCRdb lists only in-frame clones, some missing. Found here are some 100,000 clones, around 85% of them singletons; the top ten hold about 1.2%. The CDR3 spans 13 residues. V lost 3 bases and J lost 4, with 9 bases in between. Germline V gene sequence: CDR1 SEHNR, CDR2 FQNEAQ (reference sequence). The receptor was derived from a girl aged 2 to 10 in good health and CMV-seropositive. Input material: PBMCs. The chain uses TRBV7-9 and TRBJ1-1, with D uncertain. This CDR3 reads CASSLEEVTEAFF. The CDR3 nucleotides are TGTGCCAGCAGCTTGGAGGAAGTCACTGAAGCTTTCTTT.